This T cell receptor beta chain appears in the sequencing data of a study of T cells after posttransplantation cyclophosphamide. Cyclophosphamide on days +3 and +4 followed busulfan-fludarabine conditioning and a marrow graft. This clone has a count of ten or more. Its cognate antigen is unknown. Assay: immunoSEQ multiplex PCR; the TCRdb copy retains only in-frame clones and omits some. The profile covers around 2,900 clones, none occurring a single time. CDR1 and CDR2 (germline): WSHSY, SAAADI. Trimming took 8 bases from V and 3 from J; bases not matched to a gene: 4. CDR3 length: 12 amino acids. Study results and limitations: Recipient CMV seropositivity and CMV reactivation strongly tracked TRB clonality. TRB overlap between skin or GI tissue T cells and blood was limited. Donor-recipient repertoire similarity was low at 1-2 months, rising over year one.

The sequence derives from a female patient over 55 who received an allogeneic stem cell transplant from a related donor and was CMV-positive. The graft donor may have contributed some T cells. The rearrangement links TRBV10-2 to TRBJ2-7, with TRBD1 matching 7 bases. This sample comprised PBMCs, obtained after allogeneic stem cell transplant with posttransplant cyclophosphamide. As DNA, the CDR3 is TGCGCCAGCGGGGGACAGATCTACGAGCAGTACTTC. This sequence encodes CASGGQIYEQYF.